This record covers a single TCR beta chain. Its antigen is unknown. Base-call qualities are not available, and no considerably larger clone is one nucleotide away. This sample is part of a study of control samples from healthy donors and cancer patients (TCRdb year 2020). The library came from the immunoSEQ multiplex PCR assay. TCRdb's version of the immuneACCESS table is confined to in-frame rearrangements and falls short of the full clone set. An unresolved V gene accounts for under half of the shortfall where checked; the remainder is of unknown origin. For this sample the table gives some 120,000 clones, of which roughly nine tenths were detected only once. Of the sample, around 7.6% is held by the ten largest clones. The CDR3 starts with the cysteine, ends with the phenylalanine, and has 14 residues. Only the CDR3 DNA stays, 42 bases, in frame from base 1. Clipping removes 5 bases from V and 6 bases from J, with 6 as the unmatched junction base count. CDR1 and CDR2 are read off the germline V gene (reference sequence) as MNHEY and SMNVEV.

The clonotype comes from a woman between 18 and 29 years old in good health. The chain is encoded by TRBV27 joined to TRBJ2-1; 8 middle bases align to TRBD1. Sequenced: blood. The nucleotides read TGTGCCAGCAGTATGGACAGGGTAAGCAATGAGCAGTTCTTC. This sequence encodes CASSMDRVSNEQFF.